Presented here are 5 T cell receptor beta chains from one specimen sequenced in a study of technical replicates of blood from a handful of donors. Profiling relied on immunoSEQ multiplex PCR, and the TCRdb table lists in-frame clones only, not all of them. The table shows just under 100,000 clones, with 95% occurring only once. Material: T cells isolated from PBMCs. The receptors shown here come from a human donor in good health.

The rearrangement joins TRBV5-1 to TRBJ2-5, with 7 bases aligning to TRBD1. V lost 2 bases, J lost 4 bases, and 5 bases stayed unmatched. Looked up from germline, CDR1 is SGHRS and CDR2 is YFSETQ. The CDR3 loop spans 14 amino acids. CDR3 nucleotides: TGCGCCAGCAGCTTTGAGGGGGCTGGAGAGACCCAGTACTTC. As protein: CASSFEGAGETQYF.

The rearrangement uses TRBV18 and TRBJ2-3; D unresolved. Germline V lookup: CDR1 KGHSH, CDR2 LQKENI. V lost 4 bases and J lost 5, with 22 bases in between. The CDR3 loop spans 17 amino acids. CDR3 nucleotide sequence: TGTGCCAGCTCACTTTTCAGATATCCATCCTCCCAAGATACGCAGTATTTT. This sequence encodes CASSLFRYPSSQDTQYF.

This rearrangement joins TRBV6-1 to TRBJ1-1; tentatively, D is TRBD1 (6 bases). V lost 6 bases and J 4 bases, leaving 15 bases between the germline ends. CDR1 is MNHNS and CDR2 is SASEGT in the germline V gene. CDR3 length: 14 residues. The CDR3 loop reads CASSPTGISTEAFF. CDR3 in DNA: TGTGCCAGCAGCCCGACAGGTATAAGCACTGAAGCTTTCTTT.

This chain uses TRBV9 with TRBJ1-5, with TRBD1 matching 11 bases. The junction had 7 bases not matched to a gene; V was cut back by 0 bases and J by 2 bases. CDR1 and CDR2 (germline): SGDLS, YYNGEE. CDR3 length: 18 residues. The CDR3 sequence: CASSVGTGGPFGNQPQHF. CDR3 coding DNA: TGTGCCAGCAGCGTAGGGACAGGGGGCCCATTTGGCAATCAGCCCCAGCATTTT. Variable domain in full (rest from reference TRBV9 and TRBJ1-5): DSGVTQTPKHLITATGQRVTLRCSPRSGDLSVYWYQQSLDQGLQFLIQYYNGEERAKGNILERFSAQQFPDLHSELNLSSLELGDSALYFCASSVGTGGPFGNQPQHFGDGTRLSIL.

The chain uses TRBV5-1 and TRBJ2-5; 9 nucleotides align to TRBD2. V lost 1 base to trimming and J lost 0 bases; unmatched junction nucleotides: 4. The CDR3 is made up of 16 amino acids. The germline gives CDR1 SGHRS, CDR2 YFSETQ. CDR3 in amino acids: CASSLRSGGNQETQYF. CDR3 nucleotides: TGCGCCAGCAGCTTGAGAAGCGGGGGGAACCAAGAGACCCAGTACTTC.